The 3 T cell receptor beta chains reported below all come from one sample, sequenced in a study of identical twins (dated by TCRdb to the mid-2010s). The library was built by means of 5' RACE. Instrument used: Illumina HiSeq 2000. The raw public reads went through TCRdb reprocessing: fastp at Q25, MiXCR clone calling, in-frame beta chains kept. Entries that share a CDR3 protein sequence are merged under the most common genes and DNA. A total of hundreds of thousands of distinct CDR3 sequences appear in this sample, more than 9% of them only once. Together, the top ten hold around 1.6% of the sample. These same data were also listed under a study on yellow fever vaccine responses in identical twins.

The sample was PBMCs. These receptors were collected from a woman aged 18-29 years in good health.

This clonotype was seen at least ten times. This chain connects TRBV13 to TRBJ1-4, with D tentatively TRBD1 (6 bases). The V end lost 3 bases, the J end lost 4 bases, and 12 bases lay between the germline ends. The CDR3 is made up of 15 amino acids. Per germline, CDR1 PRHDT and CDR2 FYEKMQ (reference sequence). CDR3 region: CASSFWTASNEKLFF. The DNA of the CDR3 is TGTGCCAGCAGCTTTTGGACAGCAAGTAATGAAAAACTGTTTTTT.

This clonotype has only a few counts. The chain is built from TRBV4-1 and TRBJ2-7; D unclear. The V gene lost 0 bases and the J gene lost 1 base, with 7 bases spanning the gap. This CDR3 is built from 14 residues. In germline, CDR1 is MGHRA, CDR2 YSYEKL. The CDR3 loop is CASSQDWPSYEQYV. DNA of the CDR3: TGCGCCAGCAGCCAAGATTGGCCATCCTACGAGCAGTACGTC.

This clonotype was counted between two and nine times. The chain has TRBV10-3 and TRBJ2-7; D uncertain. CDR3 length: 13 amino acids. The V gene's germline CDR1 is ENHRY and CDR2 SYGVKD. Trimming took 0 bases from V and 7 from J, leaving 10 bases between them. Written as DNA, the CDR3 is TGTGCCATCAGTGAGTCTCCCAGTGGGGAGCAGTACGTC. As protein: CAISESPSGEQYV.